The 12 T cell receptor beta chains below were found in one sample sequenced in a study of blood T cell repertoires in COVID-19 (dated by TCRdb to 2020 to 2022). Receptors were amplified or captured by the immunoSEQ multiplex PCR assay. The table was pulled from immuneACCESS by TCRdb, which kept in-frame rearrangements only. Such tables lose some clones; where checked, under half of the loss comes from unresolved V genes, and the rest has no known cause. This sample gives 470,000 or so clones in total; 80% to 90% of them show up just once. 4% to 5.5% of the sample comes from the top ten. Sequencing was carried out using peripheral blood. The receptors stem from a woman aged 30 to 39 with acute or convalescent COVID-19.

V usage is TRBV4-1 and J usage is TRBJ2-1; 8 bases agree with TRBD1. This CDR3 spans 16 amino acids. Germline trimming cut 0 bases from V and 8 bases from J; bases unmatched to any gene: 9. Germline V CDR1 and CDR2: MGHRA, YSYEKL. The CDR3 reads CASSQEPGQAFDEQFF. For the CDR3, the DNA is TGCGCCAGCAGCCAAGAACCGGGACAGGCTTTTGATGAGCAGTTCTTC.

The chain couples TRBV4-1 to TRBJ2-1; D possibly corresponds to TRBD1 (6 bases). The germline V and J ends were trimmed by 4 bases and 7 bases, with 14 bases remaining between them. CDR1 and CDR2 from the germline V gene are MGHRA and YSYEKL. The CDR3 is 14 residues long. The CDR3 sequence: CASSLEPRGNEQFF. The DNA of the CDR3 is TGCGCCAGCAGCCTCGAGCCCAGGGGTAATGAGCAGTTCTTC.

This clone was observed a handful of times. The rearrangement joins TRBV3-1 (or the pseudogene TRBV3-2) to TRBJ2-3, with a possible D match to TRBD2 (7 bases). The length of the CDR3 is 16 residues. CDR1 LGHDT and CDR2 YNNKEL come from the germline V gene (reference sequence). The V end was cut by 4 bases, the J end by 3 bases, with 17 bases between. CDR3 sequence (DNA): TGTGCCAGCAGCCCCAGAGGGGGGGCGAATACAGATACGCAGTATTTT. Its protein product is CASSPRGGANTDTQYF.

The chain uses TRBV7-2 and TRBJ2-3, with 7 bases that match TRBD2. CDR3 length: 15 amino acids. The J segment lost 6 bases and the V segment lost 7 bases, leaving 13 bases of the junction unmatched. Germline loops: CDR1 SGHTA, CDR2 FQGNSA. The CDR3 region is CASTSQAGLSDTQYF. As DNA, the CDR3 is TGTGCCAGCACCTCTCAAGCGGGGCTGTCCGATACGCAGTATTTT.

The J gene is TRBJ1-3, the V gene TRBV7-2; D unresolved. The CDR3 has 15 residues. V shed 4 bases and J shed 6 bases, with 16 bases lying between them. CDR1 is SGHTA, CDR2 FQGNSA, per germline. Here the CDR3 reads CASSSPGDRENTIYF. The CDR3 DNA reads TGTGCCAGCAGCTCCCCCGGGGATAGGGAAAACACCATATATTTT. The whole variable domain, filled in from reference TRBV7-2 and TRBJ1-3, reads GAGVSQSPSNKVTEKGKDVELRCDPISGHTALYWYRQSLGQGLEFLIYFQGNSAPDKSGLPSDRFSAERTGGSVSTLTIQRTQQEDSAVYLCASSSPGDRENTIYFGEGSWLTVV.

The chain carries TRBV27 and TRBJ2-1; TRBD2 aligns across 7 bases. The length of the CDR3 is 15 residues. Trimming took 8 bases from V and 0 from J; bases not matched to a gene: 7. The V gene's germline CDR1 is MNHEY and CDR2 SMNVEV (reference sequence). CDR3 protein: CASCSSGSSYNEQFF. The CDR3 nucleotides read TGTGCCAGCTGTTCTAGCGGTAGCTCCTACAATGAGCAGTTCTTC.

This chain uses TRBV5-1 with TRBJ2-3, with 13 bases fitting TRBD2. This CDR3 region has 18 residues. V shed 0 bases, J shed 0 bases, and the junction held 4 bases outside the gene matches. Germline CDR1 reads SGHRS; CDR2 reads YFSETQ. The CDR3 DNA reads as TGCGCCAGCAGCTTGGTACTAGCGGGGGGGCCAAGCACAGATACGCAGTATTTT. Encoded protein: CASSLVLAGGPSTDTQYF.

This clone was seen more than once but under ten times. The chain carries TRBV30 and TRBJ2-7, with 8 bases lining up with TRBD1. After removal of 4 bases from V and 0 bases from J, the junction contained 11 bases not matched to a gene. The CDR3 is made up of 16 amino acids. CDR1 and CDR2 from the germline V gene are GTSNPN and SVGIG (reference sequence). In DNA form, the CDR3 reads TGTGCCTGGACTAGCCGGGACAGGCCCAGCTCCTACGAGCAGTACTTC. Its translation: CAWTSRDRPSSYEQYF.

The genes are TRBV6-7 and TRBJ2-7, with 8 bases that match TRBD1. TRBV6-7 is identified as an open reading frame with a role that is uncertain. The CDR3 sequence is 15 residues long. The trim removed 6 bases at V and 0 bases at J, leaving 7 bases unmatched. The CDR3 coding sequence is TGTGCCAGCAGCCTTAGGACAGGGTGCTCCTACGAGCAGTACTTC. Translated, it gives CASSLRTGCSYEQYF.

The V call is TRBV28, the J call TRBJ2-2; perhaps TRBD1 as D (5 bases). The CDR3 loop spans 16 amino acids. Trimming removed 5 bases at V and 7 bases at J, with 20 bases between. Germline V CDR1 and CDR2: MDHEN, SYDVKM. The CDR3 region has the DNA TGTGCCAGCAGTCGCCCCAGGCCAGGGTTGGTCGGGGAGCTGTTTTTT. Translating it yields CASSRPRPGLVGELFF. Full variable domain (remainder filled in from reference TRBV28 and TRBJ2-2): DVKVTQSSRYLVKRTGEKVFLECVQDMDHENMFWYRQDPGLGLRLIYFSYDVKMKEKGDIPEGYSVSREKKERFSLILESASTNQTSMYLCASSRPRPGLVGELFFGEGSRLTVL.

The chain carries TRBV5-8 and TRBJ1-4; 8 bases fit TRBD1. Trimming at V came to 4 bases and at J to 13 bases, leaving 3 bases not matched to a gene. CDR1 and CDR2 from the germline V gene are SGHTS and YDEGEE. The CDR3 consists of 11 residues. The CDR3 is CASSTDRALFF. The CDR3 DNA sequence: TGTGCCAGCAGCACGGACAGGGCACTGTTTTTT.

This clone showed up just once. This chain uses TRBV18 with TRBJ2-3, with 9 bases lining up with TRBD1. The CDR3 is 14 residues long. The V and J ends lost 4 bases and 8 bases, in that order; junction bases with no gene match: 7. In germline, CDR1 is KGHSH, CDR2 LQKENI. CDR3 protein: CASSRDRALSTQYF. In nucleotides, the CDR3 is TGTGCCAGCTCACGGGACAGGGCCCTATCTACGCAGTATTTT.